These 9 T cell receptor beta chains originate from one sample sequenced in a study of neurological immune-mediated disorders. One entry per CDR3 protein, called by TCRdb with MiXCR from the 5' RACE reads. The sample has 130,000 or so distinct CDR3 sequences, roughly 3.2% seen once. The sample comprised PBMCs. The origin of the receptors is a woman under 40 with multiple sclerosis.

At least ten counts were recorded for this clonotype. The gene calls are TRBV15 and TRBJ2-5; 11 bases are shared with TRBD1. After removal of 4 bases from V and 5 bases from J, the junction contained 6 bases not matched to a gene. Germline values: CDR1 LNHNV, CDR2 YYDKDF (reference sequence). The CDR3 totals 15 residues. The CDR3 sequence: CATSTGTGGGETQYF. In DNA form, the CDR3 reads TGTGCCACCAGCACCGGGACAGGGGGTGGGGAGACCCAGTACTTC.

This clonotype appeared many times. This chain uses TRBV20-1 with TRBJ2-2; 7 positions agree with TRBD1. CDR3 size: 16 residues. The V and J ends lost 3 bases and 6 bases, in that order; junction bases with no gene match: 13. CDR1 is DFQATT and CDR2 is SNEGSKA in the germline V gene (reference sequence). In DNA, the CDR3 is TGCAGTGCTAGTGCTTTGGGACAGAAAGGCGCCGGGGAGCTGTTTTTT. Its translation is CSASALGQKGAGELFF.

This clonotype was counted only a few times. This chain uses TRBV20-1 with TRBJ1-1; no clear D gene. V lost 8 bases, J lost 5 bases, and 15 bases lay in between. CDR3 length: 12 residues. The germline V gene encodes CDR1 DFQATT and CDR2 SNEGSKA (reference sequence). The CDR3 nucleotides are TGCAGTCCCTCCCTGAGTGGTACTGAAGCTTTCTTT. This sequence encodes CSPSLSGTEAFF.

This clonotype was counted ten times or more. The rearrangement uses TRBV5-1 and TRBJ2-1; D uncertain. The CDR3 covers 14 residues. The V end lost 0 bases, the J end lost 4 bases, and 8 bases lay between the germline ends. Germline-derived CDR1 and CDR2 are SGHRS and YFSETQ. The CDR3, as DNA: TGCGCCAGCAGCTTGGAGGGCTGGTACAATGAGCAGTTCTTC. Protein product: CASSLEGWYNEQFF.

This clonotype was recorded many times. The chain recombines TRBV7-2 with TRBJ2-6; tentative D call: TRBD1 (6 bases). Germline CDR1 SGHTA, CDR2 FQGNSA. Trimming took 5 bases from V and 3 from J, leaving 17 bases between them. This CDR3 contains 17 residues. The CDR3 DNA follows: TGTGCCAGCAGCATCAACAGGGTTTTAGGTGGGGCCAACGTCCTGACTTTC. Translated: CASSINRVLGGANVLTF.

This clonotype showed up many times. V and J are TRBV29-1 and TRBJ2-5, with TRBD1 identical over 7 bases. Germline V CDR1 and CDR2: SQVTM, ANQGSEA. V was clipped by 6 bases and J by 7 bases; unmatched bases: 11. The CDR3 length is 13 residues. The CDR3 DNA reads TGCAGCGTAAAGACAGGGTTTACGGGGACCCAGTACTTC. Translation: CSVKTGFTGTQYF. The variable domain in full, completed from reference TRBV29-1 and TRBJ2-5, reads SAVISQKPSRDICQRGTSLTIQCQVDSQVTMMFWYRQQPGQSLTLIATANQGSEATYESGFVIDKFPISRPNLTFSTLTVSNMSPEDSSIYLCSVKTGFTGTQYFGPGTRLLVL.

This clonotype was counted only a few times. The chain joins TRBV14 to TRBJ2-1; D is unclear. The V end was cut by 8 bases, the J end by 0 bases, with 11 bases between. The CDR3 has 14 residues. CDR1 and CDR2 from the germline V gene are SGHDN and FVKESK. CDR3 in DNA: TGTGCCAGCGGTCCACCGAGCTCCTACAATGAGCAGTTCTTC. This gives the protein CASGPPSSYNEQFF.

In this sample, this clonotype turned up many times. V is TRBV5-5 and J is TRBJ2-1; D gene unclear. The V gene's germline CDR1 is SGHKS and CDR2 YYEKEE (reference sequence). This CDR3 contains 14 residues. Trimming removed 3 bases from V and 5 bases from J, with 12 bases in between. CDR3 DNA sequence: TGTGCCAGCAGCTCGAGGAGCCTCAACAATGAGCAGTTCTTC. This codes for CASSSRSLNNEQFF.

This clonotype appeared many times. The chain links TRBV5-1 to TRBJ2-7, with 9 bases identical to TRBD1. Germline-derived CDR1 and CDR2 are SGHRS and YFSETQ. The CDR3 is 13 amino acids. Trimming took 6 bases from V and 3 from J; bases not matched to a gene: 4. CDR3 bases: TGCGCCAGCACTCCGGGACAGGGCTACGAGCAGTACTTC. Residues: CASTPGQGYEQYF.